Presented here are 4 T cell receptor beta chains from one specimen sequenced in a study of CD8 T cells in Susac syndrome. RNA, at about 0.5 to 1 ug, was reverse transcribed with random hexamers. TCRdb reprocessed the immunoSEQ multiplex PCR reads with MiXCR, giving one entry per CDR3 protein. The sample shows around 270,000 distinct CDR3 sequences, 75% to 85% of them seen only once. The sample was CD8+ T cells from PBMCs. The receptors derive from a human donor with multiple sclerosis.

Of note for this clonotype: The junction departs from the called germline gene at one end, perhaps through a read error. The rearrangement links TRBV18 to TRBJ1-2; D is possibly TRBD1 (6 bases). Germline V lookup: CDR1 KGHSH, CDR2 LQKENI. The CDR3 is 15 residues long. DNA for the CDR3: TGTGCCAGCTCACCGAAGGACAGAGCTAACTATGACTACACCTTC. This gives the protein CASSPKDRANYDYTF.

The rearrangement uses TRBV27 and TRBJ2-7, with 8 bases matching TRBD2. Germline V gene lookup returns CDR1 MNHEY and CDR2 SMNVEV (reference sequence). This CDR3 has 18 amino acids. The J segment lost 1 base and the V segment lost 8 bases, leaving 19 bases of the junction unmatched. This chain's CDR3 is CASRGLRFKRETSYEQYF. CDR3 nucleotides: TGTGCCAGCCGGGGACTGAGGTTTAAGCGGGAGACATCCTACGAGCAGTACTTC.

The rearrangement links TRBV9 to TRBJ1-1, with D possibly matching TRBD1 (5 bases). The CDR3 is 15 residues long. Germline V lookup: CDR1 SGDLS, CDR2 YYNGEE. Trimming removed 7 bases at V and 0 bases at J, with 16 bases between. CDR3 region: CASSGGGLVNTEAFF. Written as DNA, the CDR3 is TGTGCCAGCTCCGGGGGGGGTCTGGTGAACACTGAAGCTTTCTTT.

The genes are TRBV29-1 and TRBJ2-7; possibly TRBD1 for D (6 bases). The ends were cut back, 4 bases at V and 9 bases at J, with 16 bases in the middle. This CDR3 is built from 12 residues. In germline, CDR1 is SQVTM, CDR2 ANQGSEA. The CDR3: CSVAHRESVQYF. The CDR3 nucleotides are TGCAGCGTTGCCCACAGGGAATCTGTGCAGTACTTC.